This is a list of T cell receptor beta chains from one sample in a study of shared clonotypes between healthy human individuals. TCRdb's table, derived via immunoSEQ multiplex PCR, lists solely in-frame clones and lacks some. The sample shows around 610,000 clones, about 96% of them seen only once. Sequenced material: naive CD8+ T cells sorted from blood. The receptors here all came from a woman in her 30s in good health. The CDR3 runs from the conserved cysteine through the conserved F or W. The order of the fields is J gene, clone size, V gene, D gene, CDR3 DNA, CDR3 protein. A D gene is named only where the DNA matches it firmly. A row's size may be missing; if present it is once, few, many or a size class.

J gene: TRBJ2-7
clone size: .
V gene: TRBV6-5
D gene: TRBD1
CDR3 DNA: TGTGCCAGCAGTTATAACAGGGGTTACGAGCAGTACTTC
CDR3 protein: CASSYNRGYEQYF

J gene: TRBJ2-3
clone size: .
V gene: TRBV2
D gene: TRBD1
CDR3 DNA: TGTGCCAGCAGATCCGGGACAGGGACAGATACGCAGTATTTT
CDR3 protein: CASRSGTGTDTQYF

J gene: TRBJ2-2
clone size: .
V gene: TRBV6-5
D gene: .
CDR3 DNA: TGTGCCAGCAGTTTCTCGCCCTCGGCCGGGGAGCTGTTTTTT
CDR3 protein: CASSFSPSAGELFF

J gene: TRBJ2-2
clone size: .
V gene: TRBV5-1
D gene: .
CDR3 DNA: TGCGCCAGCAGCGACGGGGACAAAGCGTCGGGAGCTTTCACCGGGGAGCTGTTTTTT
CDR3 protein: CASSDGDKASGAFTGELFF

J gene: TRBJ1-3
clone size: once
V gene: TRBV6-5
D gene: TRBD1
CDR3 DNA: TGTGCCAGCACTTACAGGGGCAGTACAGGAAACACCATATATTTT
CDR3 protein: CASTYRGSTGNTIYF

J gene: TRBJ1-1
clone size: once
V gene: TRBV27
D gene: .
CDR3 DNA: TGTGCCAGCGGCCTGGGGCCGAACACTGAAGCTTTCTTT
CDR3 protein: CASGLGPNTEAFF

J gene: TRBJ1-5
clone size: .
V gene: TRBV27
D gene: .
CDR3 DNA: TGTGCCAGCGGCCACGGGGGCCCCTACAATCAGCCCCAGCATTTT
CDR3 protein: CASGHGGPYNQPQHF

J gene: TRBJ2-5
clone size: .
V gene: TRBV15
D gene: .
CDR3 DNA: TGTGCCACCAGCAGAGATTGGCCCTCGGGCCAAGAGACCCAGTACTTC
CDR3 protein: CATSRDWPSGQETQYF

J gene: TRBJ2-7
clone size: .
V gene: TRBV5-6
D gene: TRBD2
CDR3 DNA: TGTGCCAGCAGCTTGTCTAGCGGCCCCGAGCAGTACTTC
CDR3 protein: CASSLSSGPEQYF

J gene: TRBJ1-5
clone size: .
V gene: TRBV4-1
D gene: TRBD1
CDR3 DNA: TGCGCCAGCAGCCAAGGCGTCGGACAGGGAGTATTTCCCCAGCATTTT
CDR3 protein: CASSQGVGQGVFPQHF

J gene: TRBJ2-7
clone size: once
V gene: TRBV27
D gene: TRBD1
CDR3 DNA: TGTGCCAGCAGCCCAACCCCCAGGGGGCCTCACGAGCAGTACTTC
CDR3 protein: CASSPTPRGPHEQYF

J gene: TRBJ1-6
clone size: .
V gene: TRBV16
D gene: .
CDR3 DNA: TGTGCCAGCAGCTACGGGACGGTAAATTCACCCCTCCACTTT
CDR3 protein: CASSYGTVNSPLHF

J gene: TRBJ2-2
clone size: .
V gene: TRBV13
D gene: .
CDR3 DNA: TGTGCCAGCAGCTTAGCCGGGAGACGCACCGGGGAGCTGTTTTTT
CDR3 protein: CASSLAGRRTGELFF

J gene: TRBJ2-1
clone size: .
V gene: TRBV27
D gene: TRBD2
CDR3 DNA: TGTGCCAGCAGTGTAGCGGGTGACACCTACAATGAGCAGTTCTTC
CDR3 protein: CASSVAGDTYNEQFF

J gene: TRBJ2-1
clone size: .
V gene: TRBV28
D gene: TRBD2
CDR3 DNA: TGTGCCAGCGGGACTAGCCGCGAAGGAAGCTCCTACAATGAGCAGTTCTTC
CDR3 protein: CASGTSREGSSYNEQFF

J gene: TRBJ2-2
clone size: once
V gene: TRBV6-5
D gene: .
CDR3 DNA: TGTGCCAGCAGTTACGGTATTCTGGGGACCGGGGAGCTGTTTTTT
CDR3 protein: CASSYGILGTGELFF

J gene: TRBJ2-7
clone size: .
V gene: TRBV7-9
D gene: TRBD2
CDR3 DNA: TGTGCCAGCAGCTTAGCGGCTGGCGGGAGGAGCCCCTACGAGCAGTACTTC
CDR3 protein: CASSLAAGGRSPYEQYF

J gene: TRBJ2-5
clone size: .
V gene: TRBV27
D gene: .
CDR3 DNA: TGTGCCAGCCTTAGTCCCTCGGGGGAGCAGTACTTC
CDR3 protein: CASLSPSGEQYF

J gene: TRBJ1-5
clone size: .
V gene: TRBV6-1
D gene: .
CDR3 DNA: TGTGCCAGCAGTGAATTTGTAGTAGAGGGCAATCAGCCCCAGCATTTT
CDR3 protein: CASSEFVVEGNQPQHF

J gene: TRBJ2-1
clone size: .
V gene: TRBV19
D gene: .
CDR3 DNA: TGTGCCAGTAGTATCCCCATCCCCAATGAGCAGTTCTTC
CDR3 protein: CASSIPIPNEQFF

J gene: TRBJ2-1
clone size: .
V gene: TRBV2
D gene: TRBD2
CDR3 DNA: TGTGCCAGCCTTAGCGGGATTAATGAGCAGTTCTTC
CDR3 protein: CASLSGINEQFF

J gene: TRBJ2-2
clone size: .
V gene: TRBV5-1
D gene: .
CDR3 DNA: TGCGCCAGCAGTTGGGGCGGGGAGCTGTTTTTT
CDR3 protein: CASSWGGELFF

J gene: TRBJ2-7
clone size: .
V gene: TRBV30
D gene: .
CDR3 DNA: TGTGCCTGGCAGGACTCCTCCTACGAGCAGTACTTC
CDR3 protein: CAWQDSSYEQYF

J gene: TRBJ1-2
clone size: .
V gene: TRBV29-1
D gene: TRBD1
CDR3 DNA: TGCAGCGTTTGGTCCGCACAGGGGACAGATGGCTACACCTTC
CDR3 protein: CSVWSAQGTDGYTF

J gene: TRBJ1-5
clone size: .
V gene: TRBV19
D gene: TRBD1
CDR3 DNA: TGTGCCAGTAGTTCGGGACAGGGGAACCAGCCCCAGCATTTT
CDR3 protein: CASSSGQGNQPQHF

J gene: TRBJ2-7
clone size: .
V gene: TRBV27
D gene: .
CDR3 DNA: TGTGCCAGCAGTTTATCGACCGGGGCCGAGCAGTACTTC
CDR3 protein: CASSLSTGAEQYF

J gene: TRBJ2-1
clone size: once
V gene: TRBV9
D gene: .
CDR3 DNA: TGTGCCAGCAGCGTAGAAACTAGCCTGGATGAGCAGTTCTTC
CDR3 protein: CASSVETSLDEQFF

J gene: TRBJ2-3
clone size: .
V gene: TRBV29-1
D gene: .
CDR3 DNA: TGCAGCGTTGCCCCATGGGATACGCAGTATTTT
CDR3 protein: CSVAPWDTQYF

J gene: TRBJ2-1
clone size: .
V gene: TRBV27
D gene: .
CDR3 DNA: TGTGCCAGCCAGGCAGGGGTCAATGAGCAGTTCTTC
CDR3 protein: CASQAGVNEQFF

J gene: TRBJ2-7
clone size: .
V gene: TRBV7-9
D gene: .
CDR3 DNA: TGTGCCAGCAGCCTGACACCCTTCTACGAGCAGTACTTC
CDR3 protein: CASSLTPFYEQYF

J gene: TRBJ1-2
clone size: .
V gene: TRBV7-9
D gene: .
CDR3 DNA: TGTGCCAGCAGCTTAGCAACTACTGACTACACCTTC
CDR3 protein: CASSLATTDYTF

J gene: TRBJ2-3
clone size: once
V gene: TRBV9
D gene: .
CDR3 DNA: TGTGCCAGCAGCCCCAGACAGGCTAGCACAGATACGCAGTATTTT
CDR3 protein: CASSPRQASTDTQYF